The entry below gives a single T cell receptor (beta chain) sequence along with its context. Its specificity is unknown. The data were produced by immunoSEQ multiplex PCR, yet TCRdb's version contains in-frame clones alone and is incomplete. Of around 60,000 clones listed, 70% to 90% are singletons. The record originates from a study of OX40 agonist ivuxolimab in advanced cancers. Study context: Eligibility admitted prior anti-PD-1, anti-PD-L1 or anti-CTLA-4 therapy; roughly 39% had some. Study results and limitations: Partial responders at 0.1-3.0 mg/kg showed near-lowest clonal expansion.

This sequence originates from an adult with an advanced solid tumor such as melanoma, head and neck, liver or kidney cancer. The starting material was CD4+ or CD8+ T cells sorted from blood, obtained in a trial of the OX40 agonist ivuxolimab.

The CDR3 DNA reads TGTGCCAGCTCACCGGACAGGGTCCGGACAGATACGCAGTATTTT. Protein sequence: CASSPDRVRTDTQYF. The rearrangement uses TRBV18 and TRBJ2-3; 8 bases agree with TRBD1. The CDR3 totals 15 residues. CDR1 and CDR2 from the germline V gene are KGHSH and LQKENI. The junction had 5 bases not matched to a gene; V was cut back by 3 bases and J by 3 bases.